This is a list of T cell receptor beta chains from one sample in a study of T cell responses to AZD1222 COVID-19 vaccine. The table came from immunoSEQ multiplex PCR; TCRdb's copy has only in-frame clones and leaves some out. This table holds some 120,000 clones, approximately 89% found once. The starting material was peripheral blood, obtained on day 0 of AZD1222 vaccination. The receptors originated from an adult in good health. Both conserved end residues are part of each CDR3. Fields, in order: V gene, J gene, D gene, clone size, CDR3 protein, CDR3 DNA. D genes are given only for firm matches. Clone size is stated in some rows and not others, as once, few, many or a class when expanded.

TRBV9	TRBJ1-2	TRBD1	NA	CASSVGTGPNYGYTF	TGTGCCAGCAGCGTCGGGACAGGGCCTAACTATGGCTACACCTTC
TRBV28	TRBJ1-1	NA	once	CASSAPPTEAFF	TGTGCCAGCAGCGCCCCACCAACTGAAGCTTTCTTT
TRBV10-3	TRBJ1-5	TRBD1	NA	CAISESGGNNQPQHF	TGTGCCATCAGTGAGTCAGGGGGCAACAATCAGCCCCAGCATTTT
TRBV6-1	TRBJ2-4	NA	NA	CASSEVLGASFQGLFQYF	TGTGCCAGCAGTGAAGTATTGGGCGCCTCATTCCAGGGCCTTTTTCAGTACTTC
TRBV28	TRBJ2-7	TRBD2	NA	CASSPGLAGEQYF	TGTGCCAGCAGCCCCGGACTAGCGGGGGAGCAGTACTTC
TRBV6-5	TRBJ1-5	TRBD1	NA	CASSLRTGGHMPQHF	TGTGCCAGCAGTCTTAGGACAGGGGGTCACATGCCCCAGCATTTT
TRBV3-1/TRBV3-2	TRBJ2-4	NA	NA	CASSQELRGAAKNIQYF	TGTGCCAGCAGCCAAGAATTACGGGGGGCCGCGAAAAACATTCAGTACTTC
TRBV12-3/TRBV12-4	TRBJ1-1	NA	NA	CASSLPGATEAFF	TGTGCCAGCAGTTTGCCAGGGGCCACTGAAGCTTTCTTT
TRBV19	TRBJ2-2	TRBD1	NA	CASSTWTGWDTGELFF	TGTGCCAGTAGTACATGGACAGGGTGGGACACCGGGGAGCTGTTTTTT
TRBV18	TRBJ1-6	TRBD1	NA	CASSRNLDRAENSPLHF	TGTGCCAGCTCACGGAACTTGGACAGGGCCGAGAATTCACCCCTCCACTTT
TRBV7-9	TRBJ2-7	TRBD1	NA	CASSLARTGVAYEQYF	TGTGCCAGCAGCTTAGCACGGACAGGGGTCGCCTACGAGCAGTACTTC
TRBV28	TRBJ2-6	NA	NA	CASSQGGGANVLTF	TGTGCCAGCAGTCAAGGGGGTGGGGCCAACGTCCTGACTTTC
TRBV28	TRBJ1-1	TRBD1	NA	CASSPPTGDRTEAFF	TGTGCCAGCAGTCCCCCGACAGGGGACCGCACTGAAGCTTTCTTT
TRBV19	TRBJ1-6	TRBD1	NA	CASRPRQGASYNSPLHF	TGTGCCAGTAGGCCTCGACAGGGGGCATCCTATAATTCACCCCTCCACTTT
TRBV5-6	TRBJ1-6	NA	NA	CASRKRGMASPLHF	TGTGCCAGCAGAAAACGGGGTATGGCGTCACCCCTCCACTTT
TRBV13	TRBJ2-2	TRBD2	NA	CASVRGRNTGELFF	TGTGCCAGCGTCCGCGGGAGGAACACCGGGGAGCTGTTTTTT
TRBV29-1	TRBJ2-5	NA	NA	CSVGSPRGVGETQYF	TGCAGCGTTGGGTCTCCGCGAGGAGTCGGAGAGACCCAGTACTTC
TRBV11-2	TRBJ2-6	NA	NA	CASSFRSGANVLTF	TGTGCCAGCAGCTTCCGCTCTGGGGCCAACGTCCTGACTTTC
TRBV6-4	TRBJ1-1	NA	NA	CASSGDVQGEAFF	TGTGCCAGCAGTGGGGACGTCCAGGGTGAAGCTTTCTTT
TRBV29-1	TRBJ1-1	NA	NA	CSVERDKNTEAFF	TGCAGCGTTGAACGGGATAAGAACACTGAAGCTTTCTTT
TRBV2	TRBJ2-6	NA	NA	CASTTGSGANVLTF	TGTGCCAGCACCACAGGCTCTGGGGCCAACGTCCTGACTTTC
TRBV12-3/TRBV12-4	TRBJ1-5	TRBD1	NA	CASSSRGNQPQHF	TGTGCCAGCAGTTCCAGGGGGAATCAGCCCCAGCATTTT
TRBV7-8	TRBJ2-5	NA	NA	CASSFNGFQETQYF	TGTGCCAGCAGCTTTAACGGGTTCCAAGAGACCCAGTACTTC